A single sample gave rise to the 28 T cell receptor beta chains below, sequenced in a study of blood T cell repertoires in COVID-19 (dated by TCRdb to the early 2020s). The library relied on the immunoSEQ multiplex PCR assay. Imported from immuneACCESS, the table was reduced by TCRdb to in-frame sequences with V and J called. These copies leave out some clones; in studies compared against another copy, an unresolved V gene accounts for under half, and the cause of the remainder is not known. Counted in this sample were 180,000 or so clones; more than 75% of them appeared once. The ten largest clones add up to approximately 5% of the sample. Sequencing was performed on PBMCs or T cells enriched from blood (not recorded which). The receptors derive from a man aged 40-50 years with acute COVID-19.

V usage is TRBV5-1 and J usage is TRBJ2-5, with a tentative D call TRBD2 (5 bases). CDR1 is SGHRS, CDR2 YFSETQ, per germline. V dropped 7 bases and J dropped 3 bases, with 19 bases sitting between them. This CDR3 has 15 residues. The CDR3: CASGTDPRVEETQYF. CDR3 DNA sequence: TGCGCCAGCGGCACAGACCCGAGGGTTGAAGAGACCCAGTACTTC.

The chain has TRBV6-5 and TRBJ2-3, with D perhaps matching TRBD1 (6 bases). Germline V gene lookup returns CDR1 MNHEY and CDR2 SVGAGI. V was trimmed by 11 bases and J by 1 base, leaving 10 bases between them. The CDR3 sequence is 12 residues long. In nucleotides, the CDR3 is TGTGCCGTCCGACAGGGCACAGATACGCAGTATTTT. Residues: CAVRQGTDTQYF.

The count of this clone is one. Its ends do not fully match the called genes, so a read error is possible. This chain links TRBV5-6 with TRBJ2-4, with D tentatively TRBD2 (6 bases). This CDR3 spans 16 amino acids. Germline CDR1 SGHDT, CDR2 YYEEEE. The CDR3 protein is CASSLGSGSATNIQYF. In nucleotides, the CDR3 is TGTGCCAGCAGCTTGGGTAGCGGTTCAGCCACAAACATTCAGTACTTC.

The J gene is TRBJ1-5, the V gene TRBV19, with TRBD1 as a possible D gene (6 bases). The CDR3 extends over 15 amino acids. Trimming took 5 bases from V and 4 from J, leaving 15 bases between them. From germline, CDR1 is LNHDA and CDR2 SQIVND (reference sequence). The chain's CDR3 is CASSPLAGDNQPQHF. The CDR3 DNA follows: TGTGCCAGTAGTCCGCTTGCAGGGGATAATCAGCCCCAGCATTTT.

The chain employs TRBV27 and TRBJ2-5; TRBD2 is a possible D gene (5 bases). The CDR3 totals 13 residues. From germline, CDR1 is MNHEY and CDR2 SMNVEV (reference sequence). Trimming removed 10 bases at V and 7 bases at J, with 19 bases between. The DNA of the CDR3 is TGTGCCACCAACCCGGCAGGAGAGGGGACCCAGTACTTC. It yields the protein CATNPAGEGTQYF.

V gene TRBV11-2 combines with J gene TRBJ2-7; possible D gene TRBD2, 5 bases. This CDR3 is built from 14 residues. V gave up 5 bases and J gave up 7 bases, with 18 bases separating them. Germline V gives CDR1 SGHAT, CDR2 FQNNGV. CDR3 sequence: CASSQRLRTREQYF. The CDR3 DNA reads as TGTGCCAGCAGCCAAAGACTAAGGACGAGGGAGCAGTACTTC.

The chain is built from TRBV2 and TRBJ1-2; no firm D call. The CDR3 runs to 15 residues. V was pared by 4 bases and J by 2 bases, with 14 bases between. Germline values: CDR1 SNHLY, CDR2 FYNNEI. CDR3 sequence reads: CASSVPTGENYGYTF. CDR3 nucleotides: TGTGCCAGCAGTGTCCCGACCGGGGAGAACTATGGCTACACCTTC.

The V call is TRBV13, the J call TRBJ2-3, with TRBD2 matching 7 bases. The V and J ends lost 4 bases and 0 bases, in that order; junction bases with no gene match: 7. Germline V gene lookup returns CDR1 PRHDT and CDR2 FYEKMQ (reference sequence). The CDR3 has 16 amino acids. CDR3 DNA sequence: TGTGCCAGCAGCTCCCGTGCTAGCGGTAGCACAGATACGCAGTATTTT. Amino acid sequence: CASSSRASGSTDTQYF. Together with reference TRBV13 and TRBJ2-3, the CDR3 gives the full variable domain: AAGVIQSPRHLIKEKRETATLKCYPIPRHDTVYWYQQGPGQDPQFLISFYEKMQSDKGSIPDRFSAQQFSDYHSELNMSSLELGDSALYFCASSSRASGSTDTQYFGPGTRLTVL.

J is TRBJ2-3 and V is TRBV4-2; D unresolved. The CDR3 runs to 15 residues. Germline V lookup: CDR1 LGHNA, CDR2 YNFKEQ. The V end lost 0 bases, the J end lost 4 bases, and 11 bases lay between the germline ends. The CDR3 loop is CASSQDRLVADTQYF. The DNA of the CDR3 is TGTGCCAGCAGCCAAGATCGGCTAGTGGCAGATACGCAGTATTTT.

This chain uses TRBV7-8 with TRBJ1-1, with TRBD1 matching 9 bases. The CDR3 contains 13 residues. V lost 4 bases to trimming and J lost 11 bases; unmatched junction nucleotides: 8. Germline loops: CDR1 SGHVS, CDR2 FQNEAQ. The DNA of the CDR3 is TGTGCCAGCAGCTCCGGGACAGGGAGGATGGCTTTCTTT. Amino acid sequence: CASSSGTGRMAFF.

This clone is a singleton in its sample. J is TRBJ2-3 and V is TRBV5-1; a weak D match, TRBD2 (7 bases). Looked up from germline, CDR1 is SGHRS and CDR2 is YFSETQ. V lost 5 bases and J 2 bases, leaving 18 bases between the germline ends. The CDR3 has 16 residues. The CDR3, as DNA: TGCGCCAGCAGGACCTCGGGGGGCGGAATCACAGATACGCAGTATTTT. The encoded protein is CASRTSGGGITDTQYF.

This clone was observed once. The chain links TRBV18 to TRBJ1-3, with D perhaps TRBD1 (6 bases). CDR3 length equals 14 residues. Trimming pared 4 bases from V and 0 bases from J, leaving 7 bases between. CDR1 and CDR2 from the germline V gene are KGHSH and LQKENI. Here the CDR3 reads CASSLQGSGNTIYF. The DNA for the CDR3 is TGTGCCAGCTCACTACAGGGCTCTGGAAACACCATATATTTT.

The chain joins TRBV6-5 to TRBJ2-1, with no clear D. The V and J ends lost 8 bases and 0 bases respectively, with 8 bases between them. This CDR3 is built from 13 residues. Looked up from germline, CDR1 is MNHEY and CDR2 is SVGAGI. The CDR3 sequence: CASQQSSYNEQFF. The DNA of the CDR3 is TGTGCCAGCCAACAGAGCTCCTACAATGAGCAGTTCTTC.

V usage is TRBV7-8 and J usage is TRBJ2-7; TRBD2 aligns across 8 bases. Germline lookup yields CDR1 SGHVS and CDR2 FQNEAQ. The length of the CDR3 is 15 residues. Trimming at V came to 0 bases and at J to 6 bases, leaving 7 bases not matched to a gene. The CDR3 nucleotides read TGTGCCAGCAGCTTAGCGCAGGGACTAGTAGGCGAGCAGTACTTC. This encodes CASSLAQGLVGEQYF.

The chain is built from TRBV11-2 and TRBJ2-5; the D gene is possibly TRBD2 (6 bases). V shed 5 bases and J shed 5 bases, with 18 bases lying between them. Germline CDR1 reads SGHAT; CDR2 reads FQNNGV. CDR3 length: 15 residues. In nucleotides, the CDR3 is TGTGCCAGCAGCCCGCGTACCTCTGGGGGGGAGACCCAGTACTTC. This translates into CASSPRTSGGETQYF.

This chain joins TRBV9 and TRBJ2-1; TRBD1 matches at 7 bases. With 2 bases clipped from V and 2 bases from J, the junction kept 1 base outside the gene matches. The V gene's germline CDR1 is SGDLS and CDR2 YYNGEE. This CDR3 has 14 residues. The CDR3 DNA is TGTGCCAGCAGCGTGGGACAGACCTACAATGAGCAGTTCTTC. Residues: CASSVGQTYNEQFF.

The V and J genes are TRBV11-1 and TRBJ2-7; TRBD2 matches at 8 bases. Germline V CDR1 and CDR2: SGHAT, FQDESV (reference sequence). The CDR3 is 15 residues long. V was pared by 2 bases and J by 2 bases, with 5 bases of the junction left unmatched. The CDR3 DNA reads TGTGCCAGCAGCTTACACCCGGGAGGGGCCTACGAGCAGTACTTC. Translating it yields CASSLHPGGAYEQYF.

V and J are TRBV19 and TRBJ2-5; D possibly corresponds to TRBD1 (6 bases). Germline V CDR1 and CDR2: LNHDA, SQIVND (reference sequence). This CDR3 region has 13 residues. With 5 bases removed from V and 4 bases from J, the gap between germline ends came to 11 bases. As DNA, the CDR3 is TGTGCCAGTAGTGTAAACAGGGCAGAGACCCAGTACTTC. Protein: CASSVNRAETQYF.

J is TRBJ2-3 and V is TRBV2; TRBD1 agrees at 11 bases. Per the germline V gene, CDR1 is SNHLY and CDR2 is FYNNEI. V lost 6 bases, J lost 6 bases, and 2 bases stayed unmatched. This CDR3 comprises 13 residues. CDR3: CASSRDRGDTQYF. For the CDR3, the DNA is TGTGCCAGCAGCAGGGACAGGGGGGATACGCAGTATTTT. The whole variable domain, filled in from reference TRBV2 and TRBJ2-3, reads EPEVTQTPSHQVTQMGQEVILRCVPISNHLYFYWYRQILGQKVEFLVSFYNNEISEKSEIFDDQFSVERPDGSNFTLKIRSTKLEDSAMYFCASSRDRGDTQYFGPGTRLTVL.

V usage is TRBV5-5 and J usage is TRBJ1-3; D unresolved. CDR3 length: 15 amino acids. CDR1 and CDR2 from the germline V gene are SGHKS and YYEKEE (reference sequence). V was cut by 0 bases and J by 1 base, with 8 bases left in between. CDR3: CASSLGPGSGNTIYF. CDR3 nucleotide sequence: TGTGCCAGCAGCTTGGGTCCGGGGTCTGGAAACACCATATATTTT.

CDR3 sequence: CATENGQGNSPLHF. DNA for the CDR3: TGTGCCACCGAAAACGGACAGGGAAATTCACCCCTCCACTTT. The chain joins TRBV28 to TRBJ1-6; 8 nucleotides line up with TRBD1. The CDR3 is made up of 14 amino acids. Trimming removed 10 bases from V and 7 bases from J; junction bases left unmatched: 9. Germline V gene sequence: CDR1 MDHEN, CDR2 SYDVKM.

This chain uses TRBV21-1 with TRBJ1-5. TRBV21-1 is a documented pseudogene. The CDR3 covers 18 residues. The CDR3 DNA follows: TGTGCCAGCGGGTATGGTGCGGTTAGCGGTTATAGCAATCAGCCCCAGCATTTT. Its translation is CASGYGAVSGYSNQPQHF.

J is TRBJ1-2 and V is TRBV5-6; D is possibly TRBD1 (5 bases). The V end was cut by 1 base, the J end by 4 bases, with 20 bases between. The germline CDR1 and CDR2 sequences are SGHDT and YYEEEE. This CDR3 has 17 amino acids. CDR3 in DNA: TGTGCCAGCAGCTTGCTTTCGTCGGGGGGATTCGGCTATGGCTACACCTTC. Amino acid sequence: CASSLLSSGGFGYGYTF.

The chain combines TRBV7-9 with TRBJ2-7; D gene unclear. Trimming cost V 5 bases and J 3 bases, with 8 bases left between them. The CDR3 runs to 12 residues. Germline-derived CDR1 and CDR2 are SEHNR and FQNEAQ (reference sequence). This CDR3 reads CASSRLGYEQYF. CDR3 coding DNA: TGTGCCAGCAGCAGACTTGGCTACGAGCAGTACTTC.

The chain has TRBV10-3 and TRBJ2-2, with 7 bases that match TRBD2. With 4 bases clipped from V and 3 bases from J, the junction kept 2 bases outside the gene matches. CDR1 is ENHRY, CDR2 SYGVKD, per germline. The CDR3 contains 14 residues. The CDR3 coding sequence is TGTGCCATCAGTGCGGGAGGTTACACCGGGGAGCTGTTTTTT. It yields the protein CAISAGGYTGELFF.

The chain employs TRBV6-7 and TRBJ1-5; D remains ambiguous. TRBV6-7 is an ORF for which the function is uncertain. The germline V and J ends were trimmed by 0 bases and 9 bases, with 12 bases remaining between them. The CDR3 loop spans 14 amino acids. The CDR3 here is CASSYSRVRRPQHF. The CDR3 DNA sequence: TGTGCCAGCAGTTACTCGAGGGTCCGGAGGCCCCAGCATTTT.

The chain recombines TRBV12-3 or TRBV12-4 with TRBJ2-7; D is perhaps TRBD1 (6 bases). Trimming cost V 7 bases and J 6 bases, with 16 bases left between them. This CDR3 is 13 amino acids long. The CDR3 loop reads CASTGREGGEQYF. The DNA of the CDR3 is TGTGCCAGCACAGGTCGGGAAGGGGGCGAGCAGTACTTC.

J is TRBJ2-7 and V is TRBV13; 8 bases agree with TRBD1. The CDR3 length is 17 residues. Germline V lookup: CDR1 PRHDT, CDR2 FYEKMQ (reference sequence). Unmatched junction bases numbered 14, after V lost 5 bases and J lost 2 bases. The CDR3 DNA sequence: TGTGCCAGCAGCCGAGACCCCCGGACAGGGCCTACCTACGAGCAGTACTTC. Amino acids: CASSRDPRTGPTYEQYF.